This T cell receptor (beta chain) appears in the sequencing data of a study of cytomegalovirus exposure and HLA in healthy donors. CDR1 is MGHRA, CDR2 YSYEKL, per germline. CDR3 length equals 17 residues. The germline V and J ends were trimmed by 2 bases and 0 bases, with 14 bases remaining between them. It was with 60 Vbeta and 13 Jbeta primers that the PCR ran. Only in-frame clones appear in the TCRdb table, and some are missing; sequencing was by immunoSEQ multiplex PCR. The sample holds roughly 100,000 clones; over 60% are singletons and the top ten take approximately 5.1%. The V and J genes are TRBV4-1 and TRBJ1-5, with D tentatively TRBD1 (6 bases). The clonotype originates from a man aged 25-45 years in good health and CMV-seropositive. The sequencing sample was made of PBMCs. CDR3: CASSQLRTADSNQPQHF. CDR3 nucleotide sequence: TGCGCCAGCAGCCAACTTAGGACAGCAGATAGCAATCAGCCCCAGCATTTT.